The T cell receptor beta chain described here comes from a study of cytotoxic CD8 clonotypes in ibrutinib-treated CLL. Study information: Responses comprised around 24 partial and 2 complete; at median about 68 months, approximately 14 remained remitted and approximately twelve progressed. A mean of around 260,000 productive templates and approximately 90,000 productive rearrangements was obtained per sample.

Turning to this clone: The antigen is not known.

Whole-study findings and limits: Contraction or stability on treatment characterized the public clonotypes, which were uncommon.

V was pared by 1 base and J by 3 bases, with 3 bases between. From germline, CDR1 is SGHKS and CDR2 YYEKEE (reference sequence). CDR3 length: 12 amino acids. T cells were sequenced at a targeted depth of 1 in 200,000 to 1 in 1 million. Generated by immunoSEQ multiplex PCR, the TCRdb table keeps only in-frame clones and is missing some. The profile shows 130,000 or so clones, around 85% of them singletons. The sequence was collected from a human donor with chronic lymphocytic leukemia. This sequence joins TRBV5-5 and TRBJ2-3; no clear D gene. The sample was PBMCs, taken after 24 months of ibrutinib treatment. CDR3 sequence (DNA): TGTGCCAGCAGCTTGTTGACAGATACGCAGTATTTT. Translating gives CASSLLTDTQYF.